The present entry profiles one TCR beta chain with its context. The target antigen is unknown. Amplification used 60 Vbeta primers and 13 Jbeta primers. Clones were read by immunoSEQ multiplex PCR, and TCRdb kept only the in-frame ones, dropping some. The top ten clones hold 7% of a sample with 160,000 or so clones, approximately 78% of them seen once. V was trimmed by 1 base and J by 3 bases, leaving 13 bases between them. CDR1 SEHNR and CDR2 FQNEAQ come from the germline V gene (reference sequence). The CDR3 loop spans 15 amino acids. The data derive from a study of cytomegalovirus exposure and HLA in healthy donors. Overall study findings and caveats: Immune exposure information available was restricted to CMV serostatus. When a later analysis was performed, an Asian-associated ancestry cluster reportedly had fewer N-insertions than the approximately 700-donor mean. Excluded were some V segments that proved indistinguishable, including TRBV6-2 and TRBV6-3.

V is TRBV7-9 and J is TRBJ2-7; tentative D call: TRBD1 (6 bases). The sample consisted of PBMCs. This sequence originates from a woman aged 25 to 39 in good health and CMV-seropositive. CDR3 DNA sequence: TGTGCCAGCAGCTTAGATGGGGGACACTTCTACGAGCAGTACTTC. This sequence encodes CASSLDGGHFYEQYF.